The clone carrying this T cell receptor (beta chain) was observed many times. This record belongs to a study of regulatory T cells in long-lasting Graves disease. Stated time point: persistent/refractory GD, antithyroid drugs over 5 years with positive TRAb. Generation of the TCR library employed RNA extracted from PBMCs. The CDR3 is 14 amino acids. Trimming took off 2 bases at V and 0 bases at J, with 7 bases between the two ends. Germline V gene sequence: CDR1 SNHLY, CDR2 FYNNEI. For TCR beta, libraries came from iRepertoire HTBI primers and Arm-PCR of CDR3 regions. One entry per CDR3 protein results from TCRdb running MiXCR on the multiplex PCR reads. The sample lists around 510,000 distinct CDR3 sequences, around 21% occurring once.

The V and J genes are TRBV2 and TRBJ1-1; no definite D call. Sequencing used peripheral blood mononuclear cells (PBMCs), obtained when the disease was refractory, from a patient treated with antithyroid drugs. The TCR originated in a female donor with Graves disease. CDR3 in amino acids: CASSEFRLNTEAFF. CDR3 nucleotides: TGTGCCAGCAGTGAATTCCGACTGAACACTGAAGCTTTCTTT.